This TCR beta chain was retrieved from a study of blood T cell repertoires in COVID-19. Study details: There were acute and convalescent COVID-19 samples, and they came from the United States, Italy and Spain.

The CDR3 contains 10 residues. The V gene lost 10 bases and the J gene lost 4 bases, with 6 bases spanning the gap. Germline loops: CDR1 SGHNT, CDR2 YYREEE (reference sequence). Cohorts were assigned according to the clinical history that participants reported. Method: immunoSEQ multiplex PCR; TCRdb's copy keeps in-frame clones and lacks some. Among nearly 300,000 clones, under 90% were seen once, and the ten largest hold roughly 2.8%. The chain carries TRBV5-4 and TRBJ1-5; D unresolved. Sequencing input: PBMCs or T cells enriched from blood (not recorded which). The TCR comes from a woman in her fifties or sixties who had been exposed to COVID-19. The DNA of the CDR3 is TGTGCCGTCAGGAATCAGCCCCAGCATTTT. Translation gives CAVRNQPQHF.